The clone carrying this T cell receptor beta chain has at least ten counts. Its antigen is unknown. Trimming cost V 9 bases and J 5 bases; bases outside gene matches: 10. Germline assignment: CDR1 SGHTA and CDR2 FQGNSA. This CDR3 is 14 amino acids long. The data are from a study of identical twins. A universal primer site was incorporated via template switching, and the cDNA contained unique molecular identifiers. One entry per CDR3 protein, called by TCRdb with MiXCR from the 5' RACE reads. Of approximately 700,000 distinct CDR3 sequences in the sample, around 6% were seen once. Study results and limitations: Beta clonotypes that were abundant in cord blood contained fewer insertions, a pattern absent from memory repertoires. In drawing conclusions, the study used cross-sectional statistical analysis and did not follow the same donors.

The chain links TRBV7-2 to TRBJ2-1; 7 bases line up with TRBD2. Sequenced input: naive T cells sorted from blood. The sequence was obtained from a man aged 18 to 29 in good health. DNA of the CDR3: TGTGCCAGTACCCTGGGGGGGGGAGACAATGAGCAGTTCTTC. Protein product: CASTLGGGDNEQFF.